The 21 T cell receptor beta chains given below trace back to one sample, sequenced in a study of blood T cell repertoires in COVID-19. Sequencing was performed with immunoSEQ multiplex PCR; in TCRdb, only in-frame clones are kept and a portion is missing. The table records around 150,000 clones, 80% to 90% of them present only once. Sequenced material: peripheral blood. The source of these receptors is a man aged 40-50 years with acute or convalescent COVID-19.

The chain is built from TRBV6-1 and TRBJ2-5, with 11 bases aligning to TRBD2. Germline V gene sequence: CDR1 MNHNS, CDR2 SASEGT. The CDR3 consists of 15 residues. Germline trimming cut 3 bases from V and 5 bases from J; bases unmatched to any gene: 5. CDR3 sequence (DNA): TGTGCCAGCAGTGAGATAGCGGGGGGGCCGGAGACCCAGTACTTC. It is translated as CASSEIAGGPETQYF.

This clone was counted a few times. CDR3 nucleotide sequence: TGTGCCAGCAGCTCAGGCAGAGCTAACTATGGCTACACCTTC. Translated: CASSSGRANYGYTF. This chain connects TRBV5-4 to TRBJ1-2; D remains unclear. The germline CDR1 and CDR2 sequences are SGHNT and YYREEE (reference sequence). This CDR3 is 14 amino acids long. Trimming stripped 3 bases from V and 0 bases from J, with 9 bases between.

This rearrangement joins TRBV27 to TRBJ1-6; a possible D gene is TRBD1 (5 bases). The CDR3 totals 14 residues. CDR1 MNHEY and CDR2 SMNVEV come from the germline V gene (reference sequence). Trimming shortened V by 6 bases and J by 5 bases, and 11 bases separated the two germline ends. This CDR3 reads CASRPDSDNSPLHF. CDR3 sequence (DNA): TGTGCCAGCAGACCCGACAGCGATAATTCACCCCTCCACTTT.

This chain links TRBV6-6 with TRBJ2-5; 12 nucleotides agree with TRBD2. The CDR3 loop spans 16 amino acids. V gave up 4 bases and J gave up 5 bases; unmatched junction bases: 8. CDR1 is MNHNY and CDR2 is SVGAGI in the germline V gene (reference sequence). The CDR3 coding sequence is TGTGCCAGCAGTTCCGGAGGACTAGCGGGGTACGAGACCCAGTACTTC. Protein: CASSSGGLAGYETQYF.

The J gene is TRBJ2-2, the V gene TRBV6-5; D perhaps matches TRBD1 (6 bases). Germline lookup yields CDR1 MNHEY and CDR2 SVGAGI. This CDR3 is built from 14 residues. The V end lost 6 bases, the J end lost 4 bases, and 12 bases lay between the germline ends. DNA for the CDR3: TGTGCCAGCAGGGAGGAAGGGGGCACCGGGGAGCTGTTTTTT. It translates to CASREEGGTGELFF.

The genes are TRBV7-8 and TRBJ1-1, with 7 positions matching TRBD1. J gave up 2 bases and V 7 bases, and 4 bases lay outside the gene matches. Germline V CDR1 and CDR2: SGHVS, FQNEAQ. CDR3 length: 13 residues. The DNA for the CDR3 is TGTGCCAGCAAGAGGGACAGCAACACTGAAGCTTTCTTT. Its translation is CASKRDSNTEAFF.

This chain's CDR3 is CASSNTGGTEAFF. In DNA, the CDR3 is TGTGCCAGCAGTAACACAGGGGGCACTGAAGCTTTCTTT. V gene TRBV25-1 combines with J gene TRBJ1-1; 8 bases fit TRBD1. V lost 5 bases, J lost 4 bases, and 3 bases stayed unmatched. From germline, CDR1 is MGHDK and CDR2 SYGVNS. The CDR3 has 13 amino acids. Full variable domain (outside the CDR3, taken from reference TRBV25-1 and TRBJ1-1): EADIYQTPRYLVIGTGKKITLECSQTMGHDKMYWYQQDPGMELHLIHYSYGVNSTEKGDLSSESTVSRIRTEHFPLTLESARPSHTSQYLCASSNTGGTEAFFGQGTRLTVV.

V usage is TRBV11-3 and J usage is TRBJ2-2, with 10 positions matching TRBD1. V lost 2 bases and J lost 6; bases outside the gene matches: 6. The CDR3 runs to 16 residues. Germline values: CDR1 SGHNT, CDR2 YENEEA. CDR3 DNA: TGTGCCAGCAGCTTAACTCGGACAGGGGGGGCCGGGGAGCTGTTTTTT. The encoded protein is CASSLTRTGGAGELFF. Combining the CDR3 with reference TRBV11-3 and TRBJ2-2 gives the whole variable domain EAGVVQSPRYKIIEKKQPVAFWCNPISGHNTLYWYLQNLGQGPELLIRYENEEAVDDSQLPKDRFSAERLKGVDSTLKIQPAELGDSAVYLCASSLTRTGGAGELFFGEGSRLTVL.

The chain has TRBV9 and TRBJ2-2, with D possibly TRBD1 on 6 matching bases. Germline CDR1 and CDR2: SGDLS and YYNGEE. The CDR3 length is 15 residues. The V and J ends lost 7 bases and 2 bases respectively, with 15 bases between them. The CDR3 spells CASGPDRVNTGELFF. The CDR3 region has the DNA TGTGCCAGCGGACCGGACAGAGTAAACACCGGGGAGCTGTTTTTT.

This clone was detected once. The V gene is TRBV5-8, the J gene TRBJ2-6; 8 nucleotides agree with TRBD1. Per the germline V gene, CDR1 is SGHTS and CDR2 is YDEGEE. This CDR3 has 14 amino acids. J lost 13 bases, V lost 2 bases, and 8 bases had no gene match. The CDR3 is CASSFRGPGKVLTF. The CDR3 DNA sequence: TGTGCCAGCAGCTTCAGGGGGCCGGGGAAAGTCCTGACTTTC.

This clone turned up a few times. The germline gene is not matched at one end of the junction; a read error may be the cause. The chain links TRBV6-5 to TRBJ2-7; 7 bases match TRBD2. CDR3 size: 11 residues. Looked up from germline, CDR1 is MNHEY and CDR2 is SVGAGI. The CDR3 reads CASTLGLVRDF. In DNA, the CDR3 is TGTGCCAGCACCCTAGGACTAGTCCGTGACTTC.

V gene TRBV7-8 combines with J gene TRBJ1-1, with unresolved D. This CDR3 contains 15 residues. V was shortened by 1 base and J by 1 base, with 10 bases between the two germline ends. The V gene's germline CDR1 is SGHVS and CDR2 FQNEAQ. The CDR3: CASSLEAGKNTEAFF. As DNA, the CDR3 is TGTGCCAGCAGCTTAGAGGCGGGCAAGAACACTGAAGCTTTCTTT.

This chain joins TRBV28 and TRBJ1-5, with TRBD1 as a possible D gene (5 bases). The CDR3 runs to 13 residues. Looked up from germline, CDR1 is MDHEN and CDR2 is SYDVKM. The V end lost 6 bases, the J end lost 4 bases, and 10 bases lay between the germline ends. This chain's CDR3 is CASRSRGNQPQHF. As DNA, the CDR3 is TGTGCCAGCAGAAGTAGGGGAAATCAGCCCCAGCATTTT.

The chain carries TRBV6-4 and TRBJ1-2; 9 bases line up with TRBD1. V shed 6 bases and J 6 bases; nucleotides not matched to a gene: 11. Per germline, CDR1 MRHNA and CDR2 SNTAGT. The CDR3 is made up of 15 amino acids. DNA of the CDR3: TGTGCCAGCAGCCCCAATACCGGGACAGGGCATGGCTACACCTTC. Its translation is CASSPNTGTGHGYTF.

This clone was counted between two and nine times. This chain connects TRBV9 to TRBJ1-6; D call uncertain. The CDR3 is 16 residues long. The V and J ends lost 0 bases and 7 bases respectively, with 14 bases between them. Per germline, CDR1 SGDLS and CDR2 YYNGEE. CDR3 sequence (DNA): TGTGCCAGCAGCGTAGCTAGTGGCAGCAAAAATTCACCCCTCCACTTT. Residues: CASSVASGSKNSPLHF.

The gene calls are TRBV10-3 and TRBJ1-2; 11 bases line up with TRBD1. This CDR3 has 15 residues. The V gene's germline CDR1 is ENHRY and CDR2 SYGVKD. Germline trimming cut 5 bases from V and 5 bases from J; bases unmatched to any gene: 7. CDR3 protein: CAISSGTGGNYGYTF. The CDR3 DNA sequence: TGTGCCATCAGTTCCGGGACAGGGGGTAATTATGGCTACACCTTC.

A single count supports this clone. The gene calls are TRBV10-1 and TRBJ1-3; D call uncertain. This CDR3 comprises 13 residues. Trimming left V 6 bases short and J 4 bases short, with 10 bases between. Looked up from germline, CDR1 is WNHNN and CDR2 is SYGVQD (reference sequence). This chain's CDR3 is CASSPSVGNTIYF. The CDR3 bases are TGCGCCAGCAGCCCTTCGGTCGGAAACACCATATATTTT.

The chain is built from TRBV5-1 and TRBJ2-3; 7 bases are shared with TRBD2. The CDR3 covers 16 residues. Germline V gene lookup returns CDR1 SGHRS and CDR2 YFSETQ. J gave up 2 bases and V 0 bases, and 6 bases lay outside the gene matches. The CDR3 region has the DNA TGCGCCAGCAGCTTGGCCAGAGCGGGGCTCACAGATACGCAGTATTTT. Its protein product is CASSLARAGLTDTQYF.

This clone has just one count. V usage is TRBV4-2 and J usage is TRBJ1-6; D ambiguous. The CDR3 consists of 13 residues. V was shortened by 0 bases and J by 10 bases, with 7 bases between the two germline ends. CDR1 LGHNA and CDR2 YNFKEQ come from the germline V gene. CDR3 residues: CASSQDRRSPLHF. CDR3 DNA sequence: TGTGCCAGCAGCCAAGATCGCCGGTCACCCCTCCACTTT.

This rearrangement joins TRBV13 to TRBJ2-3; 9 bases match TRBD2. The CDR3 contains 14 residues. CDR1 and CDR2 from the germline V gene are PRHDT and FYEKMQ (reference sequence). The V and J ends lost 4 bases and 6 bases, in that order; junction bases with no gene match: 5. The CDR3 nucleotides read TGTGCCAGCAGCTCGACTAGCGGCGGGGATACGCAGTATTTT. It encodes CASSSTSGGDTQYF. Complete variable domain (other parts from reference TRBV13 and TRBJ2-3): AAGVIQSPRHLIKEKRETATLKCYPIPRHDTVYWYQQGPGQDPQFLISFYEKMQSDKGSIPDRFSAQQFSDYHSELNMSSLELGDSALYFCASSSTSGGDTQYFGPGTRLTVL.

The genes are TRBV7-2 and TRBJ1-5, with D maybe TRBD1 (5 bases). The CDR3 is made up of 16 amino acids. The V and J ends lost 1 base and 6 bases respectively, with 16 bases between them. From germline, CDR1 is SGHTA and CDR2 FQGNSA. CDR3 DNA: TGTGCCAGCAGCTTAGGTGGGGGAGCGGGTAGTCAGCCCCAGCATTTT. Protein product: CASSLGGGAGSQPQHF.